This paragraph covers one T cell receptor beta chain sequence. This sample is part of a study of blood T cell repertoires in COVID-19. Libraries were prepared by immunoSEQ multiplex PCR; TCRdb keeps only in-frame clonotypes and omits some of them. Among more than 300,000 clones listed, about 83% were seen once. The CDR3 runs to 14 residues. The germline V gene encodes CDR1 MNHEY and CDR2 SMNVEV (reference sequence). Trimming left V 4 bases short and J 5 bases short, with 12 bases between. J is TRBJ1-5 and V is TRBV27; TRBD1 might be the D (6 bases). Material: peripheral blood. The TCR was taken from a woman in her forties or fifties with acute or convalescent COVID-19. The CDR3 loop reads CASSSYREYQPQHF. The CDR3, as DNA: TGTGCCAGCAGTTCCTACAGGGAATATCAGCCCCAGCATTTT.